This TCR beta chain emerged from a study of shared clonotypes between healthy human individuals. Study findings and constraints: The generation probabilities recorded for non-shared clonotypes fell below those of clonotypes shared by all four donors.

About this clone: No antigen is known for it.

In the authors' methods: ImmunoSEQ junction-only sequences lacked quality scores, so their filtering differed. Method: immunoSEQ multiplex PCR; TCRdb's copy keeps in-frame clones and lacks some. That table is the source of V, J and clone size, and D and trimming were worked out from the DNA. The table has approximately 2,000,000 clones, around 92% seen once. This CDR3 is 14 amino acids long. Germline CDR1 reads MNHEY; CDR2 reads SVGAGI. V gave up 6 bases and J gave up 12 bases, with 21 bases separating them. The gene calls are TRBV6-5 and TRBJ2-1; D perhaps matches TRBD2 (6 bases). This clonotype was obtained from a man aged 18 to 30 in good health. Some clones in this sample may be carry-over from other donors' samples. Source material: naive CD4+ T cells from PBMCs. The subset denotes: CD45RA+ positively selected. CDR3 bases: TGTGCCAGCAGATCCGGGTCCTCTCGGAGGGGGCAGTTCTTC. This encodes CASRSGSSRRGQFF.